This passage covers 4 T cell receptor beta chains from one sample sequenced in a study of Ad26.COV2.S vaccination and SARS-CoV-2 variants. Sample treatment: about 20 received Ad26.COV2.S at low or high dose, single or two shots; a few received placebo; per-sample allocation not given. Specimen acquisition occurred on day 63 following the initial vaccine or placebo injection. The data were produced by immunoSEQ multiplex PCR, yet TCRdb's version contains in-frame clones alone and is incomplete. The sample yields about 330,000 clones, under 90% seen once. The specimen comprised peripheral blood, sampled in a trial of Ad26.COV2.S vaccine versus placebo. These TCRs come from a person between 18 and 60 years old who received the Ad26.COV2.S COVID-19 vaccine or a placebo.

The V call is TRBV13, the J call TRBJ2-4; weak D call: TRBD1 (8 bases). Trimming took off 3 bases at V and 8 bases at J, with 14 bases between the two ends. CDR3 length equals 14 residues. Germline loops: CDR1 PRHDT, CDR2 FYEKMQ (reference sequence). This CDR3 is CASSFTGGADIQYF. Written as DNA, the CDR3 is TGTGCCAGCAGCTTCACAGGGGGGGCGGACATTCAGTACTTC.

This chain connects TRBV4-3 to TRBJ2-1; TRBD2 matches 7 bases. Germline values: CDR1 LGHNA, CDR2 YSLEER. Losses at the gene ends were 6 bases for V and 8 bases for J; bases not matched to a gene: 7. This CDR3 region has 13 residues. The CDR3 sequence: CASSPGGRDEQFF. CDR3 DNA: TGCGCCAGCAGTCCCGGGGGGAGGGATGAGCAGTTCTTC.

This chain uses TRBV10-1 with TRBJ2-7; D gene ambiguous. Germline CDR1 is WNHNN and CDR2 is SYGVQD (reference sequence). The CDR3 extends over 12 amino acids. V gave up 6 bases and J gave up 3 bases, with 9 bases separating them. The CDR3 DNA reads TGCGCCAGCAGCCGTTCCCGCTACGAGCAGTACTTC. Its translation is CASSRSRYEQYF.

The gene calls are TRBV28 and TRBJ1-6; no firm D call. From germline, CDR1 is MDHEN and CDR2 SYDVKM. The CDR3 contains 10 residues. The V and J ends lost 8 bases and 9 bases respectively, with 5 bases between them. CDR3 in DNA: TGTGCCAGCGGGGTTTCACCCCTCCACTTT. Protein product: CASGVSPLHF.